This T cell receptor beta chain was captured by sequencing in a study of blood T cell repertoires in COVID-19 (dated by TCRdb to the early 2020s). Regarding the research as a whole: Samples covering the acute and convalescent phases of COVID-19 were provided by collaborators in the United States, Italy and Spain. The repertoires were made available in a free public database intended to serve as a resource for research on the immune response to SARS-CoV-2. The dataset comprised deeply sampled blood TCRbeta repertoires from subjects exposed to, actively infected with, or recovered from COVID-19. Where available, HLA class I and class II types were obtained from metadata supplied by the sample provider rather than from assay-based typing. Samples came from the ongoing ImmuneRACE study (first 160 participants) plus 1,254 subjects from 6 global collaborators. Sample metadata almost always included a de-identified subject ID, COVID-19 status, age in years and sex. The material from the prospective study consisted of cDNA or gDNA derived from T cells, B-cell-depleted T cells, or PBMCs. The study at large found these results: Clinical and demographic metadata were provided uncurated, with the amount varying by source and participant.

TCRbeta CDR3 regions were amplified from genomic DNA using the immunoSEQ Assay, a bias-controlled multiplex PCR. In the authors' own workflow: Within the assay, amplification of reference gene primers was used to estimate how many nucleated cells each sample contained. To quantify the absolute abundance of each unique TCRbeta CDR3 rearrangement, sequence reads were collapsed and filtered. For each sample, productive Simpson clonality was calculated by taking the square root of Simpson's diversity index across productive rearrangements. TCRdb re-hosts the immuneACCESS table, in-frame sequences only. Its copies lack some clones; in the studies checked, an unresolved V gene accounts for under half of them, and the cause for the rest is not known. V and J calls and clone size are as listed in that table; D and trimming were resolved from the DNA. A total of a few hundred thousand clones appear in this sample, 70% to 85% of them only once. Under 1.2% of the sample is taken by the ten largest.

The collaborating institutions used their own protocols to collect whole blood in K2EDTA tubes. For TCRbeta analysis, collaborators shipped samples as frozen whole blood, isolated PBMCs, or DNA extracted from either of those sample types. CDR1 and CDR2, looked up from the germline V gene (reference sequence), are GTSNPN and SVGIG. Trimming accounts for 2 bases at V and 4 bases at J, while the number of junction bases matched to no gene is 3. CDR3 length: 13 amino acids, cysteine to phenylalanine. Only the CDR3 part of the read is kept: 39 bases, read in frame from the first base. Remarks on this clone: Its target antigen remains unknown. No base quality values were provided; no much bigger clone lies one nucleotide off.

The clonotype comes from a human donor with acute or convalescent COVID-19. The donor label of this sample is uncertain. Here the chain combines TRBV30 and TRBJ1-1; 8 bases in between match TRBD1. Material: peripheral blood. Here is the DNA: TGTGCCTGGAGTACCACAGGGGGCACTGAAGCTTTCTTT. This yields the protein CAWSTTGGTEAFF.